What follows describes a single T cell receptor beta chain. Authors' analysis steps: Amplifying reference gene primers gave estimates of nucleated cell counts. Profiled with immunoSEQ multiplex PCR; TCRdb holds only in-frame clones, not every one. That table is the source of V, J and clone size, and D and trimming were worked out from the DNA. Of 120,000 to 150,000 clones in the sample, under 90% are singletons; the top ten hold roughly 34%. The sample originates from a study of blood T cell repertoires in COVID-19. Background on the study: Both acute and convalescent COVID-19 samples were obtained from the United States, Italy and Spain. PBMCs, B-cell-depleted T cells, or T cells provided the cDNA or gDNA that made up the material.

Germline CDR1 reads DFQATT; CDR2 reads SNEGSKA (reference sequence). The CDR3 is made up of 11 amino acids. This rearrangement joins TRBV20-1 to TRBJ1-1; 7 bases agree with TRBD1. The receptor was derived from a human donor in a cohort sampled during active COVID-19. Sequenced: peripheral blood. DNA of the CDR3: TGCAGCTTAGACAGGGATACTGAAGCTTTCTTT. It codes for CSLDRDTEAFF.